The rows below give T cell receptor beta chains drawn from one sample of a study of T cell repertoires in cytomegalovirus infection. The antigens for these receptors are not known. TCRdb passed the reads through MiXCR, listing each CDR3 protein once. Here the sample spans over 100,000 distinct CDR3 sequences, 29% being singletons. The material was CD8+ T cells from cultured PBMCs, obtained from culture after CMV antigen stimulation. The receptors were gathered from a human donor in good health (CMV status not recorded). Some clones in this sample may be carry-over from other donors' samples. Each CDR3 is given with its conserved first and last residue. Each record gives: clone size, V gene, CDR3 protein. A clone size is listed for some rows: how often the clone was seen (once, few, many), or a class if it is expanded.

size: -
V: TRBV2
CDR3: CASNLYNEQFF

size: many
V: TRBV6-1
CDR3: CASSDSGGETQYF

size: -
V: TRBV5-1
CDR3: CASSLGPLDTEAFF

size: -
V: TRBV2
CDR3: CATPAGRNTEAFF

size: -
V: TRBV2
CDR3: CASWRGRNQPQHF

size: -
V: TRBV7-6
CDR3: CASSLGGGRTGELFF

size: -
V: TRBV27
CDR3: CASSFGPSPYNEQFF

size: -
V: TRBV5-1
CDR3: CASSLAWQGQERETQYF

size: few
V: TRBV19
CDR3: CASRSTGGSYNEQFF

size: -
V: TRBV6-2/TRBV6-3
CDR3: CASFGAVYGYTF

size: -
V: TRBV7-9
CDR3: CASSFKGGTEAFF

size: -
V: TRBV6-5
CDR3: CASSYTQGDNQPQHF

size: -
V: TRBV13
CDR3: CASSLDRGPTYEQYF

size: few
V: TRBV6-5
CDR3: CASSYGDPTEAFF

size: -
V: TRBV6-5
CDR3: CASGYSIGPPGPEAFF

size: -
V: TRBV27
CDR3: CASSPGQVSYEQYF

size: -
V: TRBV6-5
CDR3: CASSYSIWGSSTDTQYF

size: -
V: TRBV10-3
CDR3: CAIRGTTSTDTQYF

size: -
V: TRBV5-5
CDR3: CASSPPPEQLNEKLFF

size: many
V: TRBV12-3/TRBV12-4
CDR3: CASSLAPGQGYGYTF

size: -
V: TRBV4-2
CDR3: CASRSTGSEAFF

size: many
V: TRBV5-4
CDR3: CASSLNYNEQFF

size: -
V: TRBV19
CDR3: CASSIWIEGSYEQYF